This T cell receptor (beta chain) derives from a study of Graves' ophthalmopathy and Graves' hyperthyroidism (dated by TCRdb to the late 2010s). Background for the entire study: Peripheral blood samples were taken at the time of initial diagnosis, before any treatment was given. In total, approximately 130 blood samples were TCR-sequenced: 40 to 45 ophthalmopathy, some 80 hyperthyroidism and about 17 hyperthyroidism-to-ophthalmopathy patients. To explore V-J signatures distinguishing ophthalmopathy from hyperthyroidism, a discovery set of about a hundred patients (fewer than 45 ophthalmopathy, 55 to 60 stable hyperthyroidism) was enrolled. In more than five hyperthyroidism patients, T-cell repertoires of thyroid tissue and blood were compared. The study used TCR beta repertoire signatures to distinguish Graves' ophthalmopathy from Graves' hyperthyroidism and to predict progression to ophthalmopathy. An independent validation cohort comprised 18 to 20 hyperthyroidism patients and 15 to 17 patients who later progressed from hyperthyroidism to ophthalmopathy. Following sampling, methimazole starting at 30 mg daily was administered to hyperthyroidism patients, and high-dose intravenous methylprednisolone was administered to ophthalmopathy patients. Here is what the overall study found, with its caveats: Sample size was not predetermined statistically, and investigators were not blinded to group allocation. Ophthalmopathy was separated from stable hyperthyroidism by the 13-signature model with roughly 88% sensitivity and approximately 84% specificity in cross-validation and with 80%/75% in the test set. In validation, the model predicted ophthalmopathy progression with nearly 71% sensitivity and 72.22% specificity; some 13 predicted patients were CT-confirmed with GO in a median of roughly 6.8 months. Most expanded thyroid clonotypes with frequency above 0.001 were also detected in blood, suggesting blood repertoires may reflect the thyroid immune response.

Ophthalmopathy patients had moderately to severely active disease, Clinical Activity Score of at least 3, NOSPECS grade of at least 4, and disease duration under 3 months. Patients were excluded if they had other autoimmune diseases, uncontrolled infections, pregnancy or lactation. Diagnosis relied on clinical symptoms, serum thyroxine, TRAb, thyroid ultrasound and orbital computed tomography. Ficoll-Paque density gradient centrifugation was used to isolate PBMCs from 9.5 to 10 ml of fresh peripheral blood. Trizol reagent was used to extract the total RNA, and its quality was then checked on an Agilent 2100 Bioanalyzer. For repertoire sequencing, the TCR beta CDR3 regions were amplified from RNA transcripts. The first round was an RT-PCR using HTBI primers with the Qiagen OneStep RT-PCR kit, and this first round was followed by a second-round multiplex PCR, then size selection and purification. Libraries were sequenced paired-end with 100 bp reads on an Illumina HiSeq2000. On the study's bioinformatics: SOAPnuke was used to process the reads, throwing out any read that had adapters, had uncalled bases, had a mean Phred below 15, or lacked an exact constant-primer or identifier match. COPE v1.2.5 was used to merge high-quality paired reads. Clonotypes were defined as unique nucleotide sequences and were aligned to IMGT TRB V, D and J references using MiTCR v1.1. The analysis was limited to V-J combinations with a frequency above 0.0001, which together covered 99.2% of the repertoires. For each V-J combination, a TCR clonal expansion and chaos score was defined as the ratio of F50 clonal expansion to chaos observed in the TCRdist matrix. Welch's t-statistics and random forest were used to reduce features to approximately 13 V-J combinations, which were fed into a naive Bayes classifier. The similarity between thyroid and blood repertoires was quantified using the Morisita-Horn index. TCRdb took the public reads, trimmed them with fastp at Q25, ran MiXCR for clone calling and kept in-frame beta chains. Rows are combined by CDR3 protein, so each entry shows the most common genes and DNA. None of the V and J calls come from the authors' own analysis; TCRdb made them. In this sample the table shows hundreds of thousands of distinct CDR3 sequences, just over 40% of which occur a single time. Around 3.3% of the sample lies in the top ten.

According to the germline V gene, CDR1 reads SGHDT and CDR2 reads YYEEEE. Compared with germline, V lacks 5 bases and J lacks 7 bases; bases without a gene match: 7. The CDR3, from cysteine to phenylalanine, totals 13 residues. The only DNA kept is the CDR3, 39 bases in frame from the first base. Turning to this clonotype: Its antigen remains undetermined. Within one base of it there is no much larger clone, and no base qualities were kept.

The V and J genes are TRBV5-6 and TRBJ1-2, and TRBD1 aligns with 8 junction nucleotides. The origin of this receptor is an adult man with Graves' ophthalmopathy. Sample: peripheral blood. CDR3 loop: CASSLGQETGYTF. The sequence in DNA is TGTGCCAGCAGTCTGGGACAGGAGACTGGCTACACCTTC.